This T cell receptor (beta chain) was sequenced during a study of tumor-infiltrating lymphocytes in primary liver carcinoma. Study-level results: There was no comparison of CD4+ and CD8+ repertoires, as samples were bulk unsorted. Whereas tumor region pairs overlapped more, tumor-adjacent and tumor-blood pairs overlapped less.

From around 520 ng of total RNA, TCR beta-specific cDNA was reverse-transcribed using a constant-region primer. Three nested multiplex PCR rounds, a slightly modified ARM-PCR method, built the TCR beta libraries. The first two PCR rounds used TRBV1-TRBV30 primers with a Cbeta primer, approximately 10 cycles each. TCRdb recomputed calls from the multiplex PCR reads with MiXCR, one row per CDR3 protein. The sample records about 200,000 distinct CDR3 sequences, less than 65% being singletons. Trimming cost V 3 bases and J 1 base, with 13 bases left between them. The CDR3 is 15 amino acids. CDR1 is MDHEN, CDR2 SYDVKM, per germline. To note about this clonotype: Its antigen is as yet unknown.

The source of the blood RNA was unsorted whole blood, and germline DNA was extracted as well. This chain links TRBV28 with TRBJ2-7; maybe TRBD1 (6 bases). Material: peripheral blood. The clonotype originates from a woman aged 60-70 years with primary liver carcinoma and hepatitis B virus infection. CDR3 DNA sequence: TGTGCCAGCAGTTTCATGTCAGGGGCGTCCTACGAGCAGTACTTC. Translated: CASSFMSGASYEQYF.